The clone carrying this T cell receptor beta chain was recorded once. Its antigen is currently unknown. The sample belongs to a study of T cell responses to AZD1222 COVID-19 vaccine. General study points: The donors showed a predominance of white British ancestry and of females, with possible underestimation of clonal diversity. Unmutated variant regions are reportedly the target of nearly half of TCRs that are spike-specific.

Trimming left V 0 bases short and J 4 bases short, with 7 bases between. The CDR3 loop spans 13 amino acids. Germline loops: CDR1 LGHDT, CDR2 YNNKEL (reference sequence). TCRdb's copy holds only in-frame clones and misses some; the assay was immunoSEQ multiplex PCR. The sample records about 94,000 clones, approximately 81% being singletons. The receptor was isolated from an adult who received the AZD1222 COVID-19 vaccine. V gene TRBV3-1 (or the pseudogene TRBV3-2) combines with J gene TRBJ2-7; D remains unclear. The source was peripheral blood, collected 28 days after the second AZD1222 dose. The CDR3 DNA is TGTGCCAGCAGCCAAGATAGGCGATACGAGCAGTACTTC. This codes for CASSQDRRYEQYF.